One T cell receptor (beta chain) is described in this entry. The sample is drawn from a study of blood T cell repertoires in COVID-19. Seattle's enrolled individuals joined amid active infection and were then monitored longitudinally. Data came from immunoSEQ multiplex PCR; TCRdb stores just in-frame clones and leaves some out. The table includes around 140,000 clones, around nine tenths detected once. After removal of 7 bases from V and 6 bases from J, the junction contained 11 bases not matched to a gene. The CDR3 length is 14 residues. CDR1 and CDR2 (germline): SGHRS, YFSETQ. This sequence originates from a woman in her sixties or seventies with COVID-19, enrolled during active disease. The sample taken for sequencing was peripheral blood. The chain couples TRBV5-1 to TRBJ2-7; 9 nucleotides line up with TRBD1. The CDR3 region has the DNA TGCGCCAGCCGGCTTGGGGACAGGGACGCCGAGCAGTACTTC. This translates into CASRLGDRDAEQYF.